These 30 T cell receptor beta chains share one sample of origin, sequenced in a study of blood T cell repertoires in COVID-19. The assay was immunoSEQ multiplex PCR, and TCRdb's table has in-frame clones only and misses some. The table records 55,000 to 70,000 clones, roughly 90% of them present only once. The specimen sequenced was peripheral blood. Receptors were obtained from a man between 40 and 49 years old with COVID-19, enrolled during active disease.

CDR3 loop: CASSFRSGGVDEQFF. The DNA of the CDR3 is TGTGCCAGCAGTTTCCGTAGCGGGGGGGTTGATGAGCAGTTCTTC. The rearrangement links TRBV28 to TRBJ2-1, with 11 bases lining up with TRBD2. This CDR3 contains 15 residues. The V gene's germline CDR1 is MDHEN and CDR2 SYDVKM. V lost 3 bases to trimming and J lost 8 bases; unmatched junction nucleotides: 6.

The rearrangement joins TRBV5-1 to TRBJ2-2, with 10 positions matching TRBD1. V was pared by 4 bases and J by 5 bases, with 11 bases of the junction left unmatched. The CDR3 has 17 residues. Germline CDR1 reads SGHRS; CDR2 reads YFSETQ. CDR3 residues: CASSPRTGGGSTGELFF. The CDR3 DNA is TGCGCCAGCAGCCCTCGGACAGGGGGAGGTTCGACCGGGGAGCTGTTTTTT.

This chain links TRBV7-3 with TRBJ1-1; TRBD1 agrees at 7 bases. Unmatched junction bases numbered 6, after V lost 4 bases and J lost 7 bases. The CDR3 is made up of 13 amino acids. Germline loops: CDR1 SGHTA, CDR2 FQGTGA. This CDR3 reads CASSSETGNEAFF. As DNA, the CDR3 is TGTGCCAGCAGCTCGGAGACAGGGAATGAAGCTTTCTTT.

V is TRBV2 and J is TRBJ1-1, with 8 positions matching TRBD1. CDR3 length equals 16 residues. CDR1 is SNHLY and CDR2 is FYNNEI in the germline V gene. Losses at the gene ends were 6 bases for V and 1 base for J; bases not matched to a gene: 10. The DNA for the CDR3 is TGTGCCAGCAGGGCCCCCGGACAGGGCAAGAACACTGAAGCTTTCTTT. Amino acids: CASRAPGQGKNTEAFF.

The rearrangement links TRBV28 to TRBJ1-2; D possibly corresponds to TRBD1 (5 bases). V dropped 5 bases and J dropped 8 bases, with 15 bases sitting between them. The CDR3 is 13 amino acids. Germline loops: CDR1 MDHEN, CDR2 SYDVKM. For the CDR3, the DNA is TGTGCCAGCAGTACGGACACTCCAGCCGGCTACACCTTC. This sequence encodes CASSTDTPAGYTF.

The DNA for the CDR3 is TGTGCCAGCAGTCCCCTGAACAGGGCTCTCCACTTT. It encodes CASSPLNRALHF. The V and J genes are TRBV28 and TRBJ1-6; TRBD1 is a possible D gene (6 bases). Trimming pared 5 bases from V and 16 bases from J, leaving 15 bases between. Germline V gene sequence: CDR1 MDHEN, CDR2 SYDVKM. This CDR3 contains 12 residues.

This sequence joins TRBV5-1 and TRBJ2-7; tentative D call: TRBD1 (6 bases). V was pared by 4 bases and J by 2 bases, with 19 bases between. The CDR3 has 16 amino acids. The germline CDR1 and CDR2 sequences are SGHRS and YFSETQ. The CDR3 protein is CASSARQVQPTYEQYF. The CDR3 nucleotides read TGCGCCAGCAGCGCCAGACAGGTTCAACCTACCTACGAGCAGTACTTC.

This rearrangement joins TRBV9 to TRBJ1-1, with D perhaps matching TRBD1 (5 bases). CDR3 length equals 14 residues. The V gene lost 0 bases and the J gene lost 3 bases, with 9 bases spanning the gap. Germline CDR1 SGDLS, CDR2 YYNGEE. CDR3 nucleotides: TGTGCCAGCAGCGTAGGGGGCCGGGACACTGAAGCTTTCTTT. Protein sequence: CASSVGGRDTEAFF.

The rearrangement joins TRBV3-1 (or the pseudogene TRBV3-2) to TRBJ2-5; the D is unclear. Germline CDR1 and CDR2: LGHDT and YNNKEL (reference sequence). The V gene lost 1 base and the J gene lost 3 bases, with 6 bases spanning the gap. This CDR3 has 13 residues. CDR3 coding DNA: TGTGCCAGCAGCCAAGGAACTAAAGAGACCCAGTACTTC. Its translation: CASSQGTKETQYF.

The chain has TRBV4-2 and TRBJ1-2; maybe TRBD1 (6 bases). The CDR3 is made up of 15 amino acids. V dropped 3 bases and J dropped 8 bases, with 19 bases sitting between them. Germline-derived CDR1 and CDR2 are LGHNA and YNFKEQ. The CDR3 DNA is TGTGCCAGCAGCCATAAAACGGGGGGAGGACAGGGCTACACCTTC. Encoded protein: CASSHKTGGGQGYTF.

The V and J genes are TRBV9 and TRBJ2-1; TRBD2 is a possible D gene (6 bases). The CDR3 runs 13 residues. Trimming removed 2 bases at V and 8 bases at J, with 11 bases between. Germline CDR1 SGDLS, CDR2 YYNGEE. CDR3 DNA sequence: TGTGCCAGCAGCGTGAGGGACTCTCATGAGCAGTTCTTC. This codes for CASSVRDSHEQFF.

This chain links TRBV6-5 with TRBJ1-5; D unresolved. Trimming removed 7 bases from V and 4 bases from J, with 17 bases in between. The length of the CDR3 is 15 residues. The V gene's germline CDR1 is MNHEY and CDR2 SVGAGI. The CDR3 nucleotides read TGTGCCAGCATTCCTCCGGAGGCAGGAAATCAGCCCCAGCATTTT. Its protein is CASIPPEAGNQPQHF.

This clone showed up just once. J is TRBJ2-7 and V is TRBV18, with 10 bases matching TRBD1. Germline assignment: CDR1 KGHSH and CDR2 LQKENI. The junction had 14 bases not matched to a gene; V was cut back by 5 bases and J by 7 bases. This CDR3 comprises 16 residues. The CDR3 sequence is CASSALNDGTGVEQYF. Here the CDR3 DNA reads TGTGCCAGCTCAGCGTTAAATGACGGGACAGGGGTAGAGCAGTACTTC.

The gene calls are TRBV5-1 and TRBJ2-7; 10 nucleotides align to TRBD2. The CDR3 covers 15 residues. Germline assignment: CDR1 SGHRS and CDR2 YFSETQ. The junction had 6 bases not matched to a gene; V was cut back by 2 bases and J by 4 bases. CDR3 region: CASSLTTSGEYEQYF. CDR3 bases: TGCGCCAGCAGCTTAACCACTAGCGGGGAATACGAGCAGTACTTC.

The rearrangement joins TRBV11-2 to TRBJ1-1; maybe TRBD1 (6 bases). There are 12 residues in the CDR3. Trimming removed 6 bases from V and 10 bases from J, with 15 bases in between. CDR1 and CDR2 (germline): SGHAT, FQNNGV. In DNA form, the CDR3 reads TGTGCCAGCAGTCCAGGGGTTGGTGGAGCTTTCTTT. Translating gives CASSPGVGGAFF.

The chain recombines TRBV7-2 with TRBJ1-2, with D possibly being TRBD1 (6 bases). The CDR3 is made up of 13 amino acids. The germline CDR1 and CDR2 sequences are SGHTA and FQGNSA. The germline V and J ends were trimmed by 4 bases and 4 bases, with 10 bases remaining between them. In DNA form, the CDR3 reads TGTGCCAGCAGCTCACCACAGGGCTATGGCTACACCTTC. This sequence encodes CASSSPQGYGYTF.

J is TRBJ1-5 and V is TRBV6-6, with 7 bases identical to TRBD1. In germline, CDR1 is MNHNY, CDR2 SVGAGI (reference sequence). Unmatched junction bases numbered 11, after V lost 6 bases and J lost 6 bases. The CDR3 is 15 amino acids. In DNA form, the CDR3 reads TGTGCCAGCAGGATCGAAACAGGGGTTGGTCAGCCCCAGCATTTT. Its protein product is CASRIETGVGQPQHF.

The rearrangement joins TRBV9 to TRBJ2-1; TRBD1 agrees at 7 bases. Trimming cost V 4 bases and J 3 bases; bases outside gene matches: 7. The CDR3 has 15 amino acids. The germline V gene has CDR1 SGDLS and CDR2 YYNGEE. The CDR3 DNA follows: TGTGCCAGCAGCTCACAGGGGACGGACTACAATGAGCAGTTCTTC. This sequence encodes CASSSQGTDYNEQFF.

This chain connects TRBV5-1 to TRBJ2-3, with 11 positions matching TRBD2. J gave up 6 bases and V 2 bases, and 5 bases lay outside the gene matches. This CDR3 has 15 residues. The germline CDR1 and CDR2 sequences are SGHRS and YFSETQ. Written as DNA, the CDR3 is TGCGCCAGCAGCTTTACTAGCGGGGGATTGGATACGCAGTATTTT. This encodes CASSFTSGGLDTQYF. Full variable domain (remainder filled in from reference TRBV5-1 and TRBJ2-3): KAGVTQTPRYLIKTRGQQVTLSCSPISGHRSVSWYQQTPGQGLQFLFEYFSETQRNKGNFPGRFSGRQFSNSRSEMNVSTLELGDSALYLCASSFTSGGLDTQYFGPGTRLTVL.

The chain employs TRBV15 and TRBJ2-2; D possibly corresponds to TRBD1 (6 bases). Trimming removed 0 bases at V and 9 bases at J, with 14 bases between. Germline CDR1 and CDR2: LNHNV and YYDKDF (reference sequence). CDR3 length: 15 amino acids. CDR3 bases: TGTGCCACCAGCAGAGATCGGACAGAGCTCCGGGAGCTGTTTTTT. It codes for CATSRDRTELRELFF.

This sequence joins TRBV5-1 and TRBJ2-7, with 8 nucleotides matching TRBD2. Unmatched junction bases numbered 2, after V lost 2 bases and J lost 1 base. This CDR3 spans 14 amino acids. The germline V gene encodes CDR1 SGHRS and CDR2 YFSETQ. DNA of the CDR3: TGCGCCAGCAGCTTTAGCGGGGAATCCTACGAGCAGTACTTC. Its translation is CASSFSGESYEQYF.

The V and J genes are TRBV6-6 and TRBJ2-1; tentatively, D is TRBD1 (6 bases). The V end was cut by 4 bases, the J end by 8 bases, with 21 bases between. Germline V CDR1 and CDR2: MNHNY, SVGAGI (reference sequence). The CDR3 totals 16 residues. This CDR3 is CASSFPQGPPSDEQFF. In nucleotides, the CDR3 is TGTGCCAGCAGTTTTCCTCAGGGGCCCCCTTCAGATGAGCAGTTCTTC.

This chain uses TRBV7-9 with TRBJ1-5; D is undetermined. The V end lost 1 base, the J end lost 3 bases, and 10 bases lay between the germline ends. The CDR3 is 15 residues long. CDR1 is SEHNR, CDR2 FQNEAQ, per germline (reference sequence). The CDR3 spells CASSLGGGINQPQHF. DNA of the CDR3: TGTGCCAGCAGCTTAGGCGGCGGAATCAATCAGCCCCAGCATTTT.

As DNA, the CDR3 is TGTGCCAGCAGCGTAGCTACCAGCGGCCGTTCAGTCGGGGAGCTGTTTTTT. Its protein product is CASSVATSGRSVGELFF. The chain recombines TRBV9 with TRBJ2-2, with a tentative D call TRBD2 (5 bases). V was clipped by 0 bases and J by 7 bases, with 19 bases between them. Germline V gene lookup returns CDR1 SGDLS and CDR2 YYNGEE. The CDR3 extends over 17 amino acids.

The V gene is TRBV5-1, the J gene TRBJ1-1, with a possible D match to TRBD1 (5 bases). The ends were cut back, 0 bases at V and 2 bases at J, with 11 bases in the middle. The length of the CDR3 is 15 residues. CDR1 and CDR2 (germline): SGHRS, YFSETQ. In DNA, the CDR3 is TGCGCCAGCAGCTTGGAAACTGGGGCCAACACTGAAGCTTTCTTT. Protein sequence: CASSLETGANTEAFF. The full variable domain, with the rest looked up from reference TRBV5-1 and TRBJ1-1, is KAGVTQTPRYLIKTRGQQVTLSCSPISGHRSVSWYQQTPGQGLQFLFEYFSETQRNKGNFPGRFSGRQFSNSRSEMNVSTLELGDSALYLCASSLETGANTEAFFGQGTRLTVV.

The rearrangement links TRBV3-1 (or the pseudogene TRBV3-2) to TRBJ2-5; D might be TRBD2 (6 bases). Germline CDR1 and CDR2: LGHDT and YNNKEL (reference sequence). CDR3 length: 15 residues. The V and J ends lost 6 bases and 5 bases respectively, with 19 bases between them. CDR3 amino acids: CASREQDRGWETQYF. The CDR3 DNA follows: TGTGCCAGCAGGGAGCAGGACCGGGGGTGGGAGACCCAGTACTTC.

This clone was counted a single time. This chain connects TRBV6-1 to TRBJ1-3; D might be TRBD1 (6 bases). The CDR3 has 16 residues. Per the germline V gene, CDR1 is MNHNS and CDR2 is SASEGT. V lost 0 bases, J lost 2 bases, and 11 bases lay in between. CDR3 sequence: CASSEARGRPGNTIYF. The CDR3 DNA reads as TGTGCCAGCAGTGAAGCCAGGGGAAGGCCTGGAAACACCATATATTTT.

The chain carries TRBV6-5 and TRBJ1-1; D uncertain. V gave up 6 bases and J gave up 2 bases, with 10 bases separating them. Germline V lookup: CDR1 MNHEY, CDR2 SVGAGI. This CDR3 has 13 amino acids. The CDR3 bases are TGTGCCAGCAGCTATGATCCTAACACTGAAGCTTTCTTT. The encoded protein is CASSYDPNTEAFF.

This rearrangement joins TRBV5-1 to TRBJ1-4; 9 bases match TRBD1. Germline V lookup: CDR1 SGHRS, CDR2 YFSETQ. The CDR3 has 14 amino acids. Losses at the gene ends were 3 bases for V and 7 bases for J; bases not matched to a gene: 4. The CDR3 loop is CASSSQGAGEKLFF. CDR3 in DNA: TGCGCCAGCAGCTCACAGGGGGCGGGTGAAAAACTGTTTTTT.

CDR3 amino acids: CASSSDRISTHEQYF. The CDR3 bases are TGCGCCAGCAGCTCAGACAGAATATCTACCCACGAGCAGTACTTC. The chain is built from TRBV5-1 and TRBJ2-7; a possible D gene is TRBD1 (5 bases). The CDR3 has 15 amino acids. Germline loops: CDR1 SGHRS, CDR2 YFSETQ. Trimming shortened V by 3 bases and J by 5 bases, and 18 bases separated the two germline ends.